The rows below give T cell receptor beta chains drawn from one sample of a study of cytomegalovirus exposure and HLA in healthy donors. Generated by immunoSEQ multiplex PCR, the TCRdb table keeps only in-frame clones and is missing some. The data show about 120,000 clones, about 80% seen once. The source material was PBMCs. These receptor sequences come from a woman between 50 and 59 years old in good health and CMV-seronegative. The CDR3 runs from the conserved cysteine through the conserved F or W. The D gene is left open where the match is weak. Clone sizes are given selectively: once, few, many, or a class where the clone is expanded.

J | V | size | D | DNA | CDR3
TRBJ2-3 | TRBV7-3 | - | TRBD2 | TGTGCCAGCAGCCGGACTAGGGGCACAGATACGCAGTATTTT | CASSRTRGTDTQYF
TRBJ2-5 | TRBV18 | - | - | TGTGCCAGCTCACCGCTTAGAGAAGAGACCCAGTACTTC | CASSPLREETQYF
TRBJ2-7 | TRBV5-6 | - | - | TGTGCCAGCAGCTTTCCCGGTGGCTCCTACGAGCAGTACTTC | CASSFPGGSYEQYF
TRBJ2-7 | TRBV7-2 | - | TRBD2 | TGTGCCAGCAGCGCCAATCGCGGGGGACTCTACGAGCAGTACTTC | CASSANRGGLYEQYF
TRBJ2-1 | TRBV28 | once | TRBD1 | TGTGCCAGCATTATAAAGGGACAGGTTTACAATGAGCAGTTCTTC | CASIIKGQVYNEQFF
TRBJ2-2 | TRBV5-4 | - | - | TGTGCCAGCAGCTTAATGGGCGCCGGGGAGCTGTTTTTT | CASSLMGAGELFF
TRBJ1-4 | TRBV7-9 | - | - | TGTGCCAGCAGCTTACAGGGTACGAATGAAAAACTGTTTTTT | CASSLQGTNEKLFF
TRBJ2-5 | TRBV12-5 | - | - | TGTGCTAGTGGTTTGACAGAAGAGACCCAGTACTTC | CASGLTEETQYF
TRBJ1-1 | TRBV11-2 | - | - | TGTGCCAGCAGCTTAGCTACGGAAGCTTTCTTT | CASSLATEAFF
TRBJ1-1 | TRBV19 | - | - | TGTGCCAGTAGTGGGCAGTTGAACACTGAGGCTTTCTTT | CASSGQLNTEAFF
TRBJ2-7 | TRBV2 | - | - | TGTGCCAGCAGTGAAGCGGTATACTCCTACGAGCAGTACTTC | CASSEAVYSYEQYF
TRBJ2-5 | TRBV5-4 | - | TRBD1 | TGTGCCAGCAGCAACGACAGGGAAGAGACCCAGTACTTC | CASSNDREETQYF
TRBJ1-5 | TRBV19 | - | - | TGTGCCACCTCCCGCGGCAATCAGCCCCAGCATTTT | CATSRGNQPQHF
TRBJ2-3 | TRBV6-1 | - | TRBD1 | TGTGCCAGCAGGAACAGGGGAACAGATACGCAGTATTTT | CASRNRGTDTQYF
TRBJ1-1 | TRBV29-1 | - | - | TGCAGCGGGGCTGGTGCAGTCACTGAAGCTTTCTTT | CSGAGAVTEAFF
TRBJ2-1 | TRBV25-1 | - | - | TGTGCCAGCAGTCAAACCCCGGGGACTGACGCCTCCTACAATGAGCAGTTCTTC | CASSQTPGTDASYNEQFF
TRBJ1-3 | TRBV7-9 | - | TRBD1 | TGTGCCAGCAGCTCCCGACAGGGACCTGACTCTGGAAACACCATATATTTT | CASSSRQGPDSGNTIYF